A single sample gave rise to the 10 T cell receptor beta chains below, sequenced in a study of Ad26.COV2.S vaccination and SARS-CoV-2 variants. Treatment indicated: roughly 18 received Ad26.COV2.S at low or high dose, single or two shots; about 5 received placebo; per-sample allocation not given. Vaccine and placebo recipients were sampled on day 63 after the first injection. The table came from immunoSEQ multiplex PCR; TCRdb's copy has only in-frame clones and leaves some out. The table lists 500,000 or so clones, 80% to 90% of them singletons, with 2% to 3% in the top ten. This sample comprised peripheral blood, obtained in a trial of Ad26.COV2.S vaccine versus placebo. The receptors come from a person aged 18-60 years who received the Ad26.COV2.S COVID-19 vaccine or a placebo.

This clone has only a few counts. The genes are TRBV6-5 and TRBJ2-3; D is unresolved. With 2 bases removed from V and 0 bases from J, the gap between germline ends came to 9 bases. The CDR3 is 15 residues long. Germline values: CDR1 MNHEY, CDR2 SVGAGI. CDR3 amino acids: CASSYRAASTDTQYF. The DNA of the CDR3 is TGTGCCAGCAGTTACAGGGCGGCAAGCACAGATACGCAGTATTTT.

This clone was recorded a few times. The chain uses TRBV13 and TRBJ1-6; tentatively, D is TRBD1 (6 bases). The CDR3 is 14 amino acids. CDR1 PRHDT and CDR2 FYEKMQ come from the germline V gene (reference sequence). V was pared by 2 bases and J by 7 bases, with 9 bases between. CDR3 protein: CASSLNRANSPLHF. The CDR3 DNA reads as TGTGCCAGCAGCTTAAACAGGGCCAATTCACCCCTCCACTTT. The complete variable domain, with remaining parts taken from reference TRBV13 and TRBJ1-6, reads AAGVIQSPRHLIKEKRETATLKCYPIPRHDTVYWYQQGPGQDPQFLISFYEKMQSDKGSIPDRFSAQQFSDYHSELNMSSLELGDSALYFCASSLNRANSPLHFGNGTRLTVT.

V and J are TRBV2 and TRBJ1-5; 9 bases map to TRBD1. Germline values: CDR1 SNHLY, CDR2 FYNNEI. The CDR3 extends over 13 amino acids. V lost 6 bases and J lost 5; bases outside the gene matches: 2. CDR3 loop: CASSGQGHQPQHF. In DNA, the CDR3 is TGTGCCAGCAGCGGACAGGGGCATCAGCCCCAGCATTTT.

This chain uses TRBV10-3 with TRBJ1-1; 9 bases line up with TRBD1. With V trimmed by 3 bases and J by 5 bases, 10 bases remained unmatched. The V gene's germline CDR1 is ENHRY and CDR2 SYGVKD. There are 16 residues in the CDR3. Here the CDR3 reads CAISEYRRTGVTEAFF. CDR3 nucleotide sequence: TGTGCCATCAGTGAATATCGCCGGACAGGGGTGACTGAAGCTTTCTTT.

CDR3 amino acids: CASSFRQEGLSEQYV. For the CDR3, the DNA is TGTGCCAGCAGCTTTCGGCAAGAGGGGTTGTCCGAGCAGTACGTC. The rearrangement joins TRBV11-3 to TRBJ2-7; D may match TRBD1 or TRBD2 (5 bases each). This CDR3 is 15 amino acids long. Germline V gives CDR1 SGHNT, CDR2 YENEEA. V was clipped by 3 bases and J by 6 bases, with 18 bases between them.

This clone was found once. J is TRBJ2-1 and V is TRBV10-3, with 7 bases identical to TRBD2. The V and J ends lost 0 bases and 1 base, in that order; junction bases with no gene match: 0. The CDR3 extends over 15 amino acids. Germline CDR1 is ENHRY and CDR2 is SYGVKD. The CDR3 DNA sequence: TGTGCCATCAGTGAGTCGGGGGGGTCCTACAATGAGCAGTTCTTC. Protein: CAISESGGSYNEQFF.

This chain uses TRBV9 with TRBJ1-2; no definite D call. V shed 0 bases and J shed 6 bases, with 9 bases lying between them. The CDR3 sequence is 13 residues long. CDR1 is SGDLS and CDR2 is YYNGEE in the germline V gene. The CDR3 protein is CASSVAAQNGYTF. DNA for the CDR3: TGTGCCAGCAGCGTAGCTGCCCAGAATGGCTACACCTTC.

CDR3 protein: CASSLGLEGETQYF. As DNA, the CDR3 is TGTGCCAGCAGCTTAGGACTAGAGGGGGAGACCCAGTACTTC. The chain couples TRBV11-3 to TRBJ2-5; a weak D match, TRBD2 (6 bases). The germline V gene has CDR1 SGHNT and CDR2 YENEEA. This CDR3 has 14 residues. V was cut by 1 base and J by 5 bases, with 11 bases left in between.

The V and J genes are TRBV25-1 and TRBJ1-3; no clear D gene. The germline V and J ends were trimmed by 3 bases and 0 bases, with 9 bases remaining between them. This CDR3 has 15 amino acids. CDR1 and CDR2 from the germline V gene are MGHDK and SYGVNS. CDR3 residues: CASSEGDISGNTIYF. CDR3 nucleotides: TGTGCCAGCAGTGAGGGTGATATCTCTGGAAACACCATATATTTT. The whole variable domain, remainder taken from reference TRBV25-1 and TRBJ1-3, is EADIYQTPRYLVIGTGKKITLECSQTMGHDKMYWYQQDPGMELHLIHYSYGVNSTEKGDLSSESTVSRIRTEHFPLTLESARPSHTSQYLCASSEGDISGNTIYFGEGSWLTVV.

The chain joins TRBV6-6 to TRBJ1-5, with a weak D call TRBD1 (5 bases). This CDR3 has 16 residues. Germline V CDR1 and CDR2: MNHNY, SVGAGI (reference sequence). V was clipped by 0 bases and J by 3 bases, with 12 bases between them. The CDR3 nucleotides read TGTGCCAGCAGTTACTCGATGGTGGGGCTCAATCAGCCCCAGCATTTT. Translating it yields CASSYSMVGLNQPQHF.